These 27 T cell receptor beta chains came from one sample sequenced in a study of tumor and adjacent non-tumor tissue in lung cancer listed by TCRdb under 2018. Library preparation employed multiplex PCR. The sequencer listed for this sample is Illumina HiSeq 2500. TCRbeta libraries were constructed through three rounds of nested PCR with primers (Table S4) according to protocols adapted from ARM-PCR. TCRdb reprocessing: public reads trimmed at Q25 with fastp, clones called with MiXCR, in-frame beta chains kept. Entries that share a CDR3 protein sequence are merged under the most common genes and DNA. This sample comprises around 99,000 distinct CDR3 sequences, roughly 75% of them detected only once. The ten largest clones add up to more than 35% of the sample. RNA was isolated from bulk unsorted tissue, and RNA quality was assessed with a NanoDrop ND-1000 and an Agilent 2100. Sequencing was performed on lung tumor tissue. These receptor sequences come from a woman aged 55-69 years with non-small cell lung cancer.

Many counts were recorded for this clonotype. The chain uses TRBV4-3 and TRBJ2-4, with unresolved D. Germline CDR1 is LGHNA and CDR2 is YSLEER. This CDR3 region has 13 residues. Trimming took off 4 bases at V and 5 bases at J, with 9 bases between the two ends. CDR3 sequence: CASSPSIQNIQYF. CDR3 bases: TGCGCCAGCAGCCCCAGTATCCAAAACATTCAGTACTTC.

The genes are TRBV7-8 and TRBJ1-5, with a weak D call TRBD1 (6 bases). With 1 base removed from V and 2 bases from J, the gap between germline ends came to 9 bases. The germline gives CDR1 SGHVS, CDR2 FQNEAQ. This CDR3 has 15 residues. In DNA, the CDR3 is TGTGCCAGCAGCTTAGTTAGGACAGGCAATCAGCCCCAGCATTTT. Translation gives CASSLVRTGNQPQHF.

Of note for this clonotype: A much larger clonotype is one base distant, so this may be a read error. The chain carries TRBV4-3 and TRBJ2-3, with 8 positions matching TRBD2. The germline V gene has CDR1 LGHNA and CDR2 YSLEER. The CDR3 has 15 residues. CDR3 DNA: TGCGCCAGCACCCAAGCGCCGGGGGGGGCAGATACGCAGTATTTT. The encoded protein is CASTQAPGGADTQYF.

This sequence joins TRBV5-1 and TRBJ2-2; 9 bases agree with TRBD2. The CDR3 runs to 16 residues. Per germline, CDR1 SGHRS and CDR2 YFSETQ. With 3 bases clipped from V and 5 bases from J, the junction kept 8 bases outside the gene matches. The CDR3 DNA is TGCGCCAGCAGCTCCGAGGGTAGCGGGAGTACCGGGGAGCTGTTTTTT. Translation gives CASSSEGSGSTGELFF.

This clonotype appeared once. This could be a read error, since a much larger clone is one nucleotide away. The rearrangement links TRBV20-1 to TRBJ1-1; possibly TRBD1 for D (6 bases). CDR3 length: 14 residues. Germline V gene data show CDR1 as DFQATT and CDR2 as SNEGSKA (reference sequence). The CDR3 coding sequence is TGCAGAGCTAGATCCACCAGGGGTAGCACTGAAGCTTTCTTT. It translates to CRARSTRGSTEAFF.

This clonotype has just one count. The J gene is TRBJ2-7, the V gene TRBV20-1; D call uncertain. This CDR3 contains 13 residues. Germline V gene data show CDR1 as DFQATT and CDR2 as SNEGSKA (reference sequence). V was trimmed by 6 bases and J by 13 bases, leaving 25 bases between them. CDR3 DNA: TGCAGTGCCGCTGCCCTGGCGACCTACGATCATTACTTC. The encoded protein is CSAAALATYDHYF.

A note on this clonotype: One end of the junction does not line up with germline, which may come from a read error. The CDR3 nucleotides are TGCAACGTTGAAGGTGGTGAGGGAGTGGGGAACACCGGTGAGCTGTTTTTT. Translating gives CNVEGGEGVGNTGELFF. The gene calls are TRBV29-1 and TRBJ2-2; D is perhaps TRBD2 (5 bases). Germline V lookup: CDR1 SQVTM, CDR2 ANQGSEA. The CDR3 covers 17 residues.

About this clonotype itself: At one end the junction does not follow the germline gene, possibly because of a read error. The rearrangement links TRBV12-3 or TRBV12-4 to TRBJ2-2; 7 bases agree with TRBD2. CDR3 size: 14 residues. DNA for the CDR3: TGTGCCAGCAGTCTGGGGGGGAACACCAGGGAGCTGTTTTTT. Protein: CASSLGGNTRELFF.

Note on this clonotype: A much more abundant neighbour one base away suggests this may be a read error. CDR3 sequence (DNA): TGTGCCAGCAGCTCGTGGGCAGGGACTCAAAATACGCAGTATTTT. Translating it yields CASSSWAGTQNTQYF. This rearrangement joins TRBV5-4 to TRBJ2-3, with D possibly matching TRBD2 (6 bases). Trimming shortened V by 3 bases and J by 7 bases, and 18 bases separated the two germline ends. This CDR3 comprises 15 residues. Germline CDR1 is SGHNT and CDR2 is YYREEE (reference sequence).

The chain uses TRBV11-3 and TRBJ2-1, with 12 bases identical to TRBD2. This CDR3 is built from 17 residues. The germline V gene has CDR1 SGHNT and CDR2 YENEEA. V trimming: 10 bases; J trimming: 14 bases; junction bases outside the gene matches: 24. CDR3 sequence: CANNLELTSGSHNEKFF. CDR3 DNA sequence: TGTGCCAACAACTTAGAGTTGACTAGCGGGAGCCACAATGAAAAGTTCTTC.

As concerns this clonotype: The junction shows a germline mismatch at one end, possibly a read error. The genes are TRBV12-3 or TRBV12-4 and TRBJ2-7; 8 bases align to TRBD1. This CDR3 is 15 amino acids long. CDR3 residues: CTSRPPGQGSYKQYF. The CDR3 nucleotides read TGTACCAGCAGGCCACCCGGACAGGGCTCCTACAAGCAGTACTTC.

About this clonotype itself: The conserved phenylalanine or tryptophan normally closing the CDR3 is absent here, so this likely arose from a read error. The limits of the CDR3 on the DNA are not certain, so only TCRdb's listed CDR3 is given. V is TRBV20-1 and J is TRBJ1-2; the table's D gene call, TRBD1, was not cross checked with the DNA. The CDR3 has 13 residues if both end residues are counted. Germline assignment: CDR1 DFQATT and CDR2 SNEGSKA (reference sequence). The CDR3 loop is CSARGQGGLWLHL.

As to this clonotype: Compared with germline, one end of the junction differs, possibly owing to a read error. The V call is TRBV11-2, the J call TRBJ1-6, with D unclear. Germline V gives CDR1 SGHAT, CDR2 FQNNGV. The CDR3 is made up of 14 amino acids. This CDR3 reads CASNLGRFGSPVHF. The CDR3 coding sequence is TGTGCCAGCAACTTAGGACGGTTTGGATCACCAGTCCACTTT.

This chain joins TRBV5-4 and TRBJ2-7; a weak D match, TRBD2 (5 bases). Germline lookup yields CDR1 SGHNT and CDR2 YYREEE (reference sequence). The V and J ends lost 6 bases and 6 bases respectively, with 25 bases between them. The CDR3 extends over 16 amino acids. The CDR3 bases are TGTGCCAGCAACTCTAATGGCAGGAGGAGTTTCGGCGAGCAGTACTTC. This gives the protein CASNSNGRRSFGEQYF.

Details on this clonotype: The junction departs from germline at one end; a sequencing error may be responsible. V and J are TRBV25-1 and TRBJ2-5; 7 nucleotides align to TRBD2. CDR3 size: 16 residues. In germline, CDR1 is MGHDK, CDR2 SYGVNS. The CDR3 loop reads CASSEMGRAGWETQCF. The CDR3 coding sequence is TGTGCCAGCAGTGAAATGGGCCGAGCGGGATGGGAGACCCAGTGCTTC.

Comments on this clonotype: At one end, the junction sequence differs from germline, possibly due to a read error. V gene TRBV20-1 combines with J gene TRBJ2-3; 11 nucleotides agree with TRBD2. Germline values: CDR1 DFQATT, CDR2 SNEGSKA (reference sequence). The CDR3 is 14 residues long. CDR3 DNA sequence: TGTAGTGCTGGAGTAGCGGGAGGGTCTGATACACAGTATTTT. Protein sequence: CSAGVAGGSDTQYF.

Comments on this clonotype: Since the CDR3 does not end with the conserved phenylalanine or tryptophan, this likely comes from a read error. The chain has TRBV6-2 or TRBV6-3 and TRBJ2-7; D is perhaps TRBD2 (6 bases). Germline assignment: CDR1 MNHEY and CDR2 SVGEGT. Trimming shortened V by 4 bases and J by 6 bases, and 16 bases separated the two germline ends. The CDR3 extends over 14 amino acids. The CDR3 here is CASSWDGGASEQYN. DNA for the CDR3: TGTGCCAGCAGTTGGGACGGGGGTGCCAGCGAGCAGTACAAC.

CDR3 sequence: CNASSGTYEQYF. CDR3 DNA: TGCAATGCCTCTAGCGGAACCTACGAGCAGTACTTC. The J gene is TRBJ2-7, the V gene TRBV20-1; TRBD2 agrees at 7 bases. CDR3 length: 12 residues. CDR1 is DFQATT, CDR2 SNEGSKA, per germline (reference sequence).

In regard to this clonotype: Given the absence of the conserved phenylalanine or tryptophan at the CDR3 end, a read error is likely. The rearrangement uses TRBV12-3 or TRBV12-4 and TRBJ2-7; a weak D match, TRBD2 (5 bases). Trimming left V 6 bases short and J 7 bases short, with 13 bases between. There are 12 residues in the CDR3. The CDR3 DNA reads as TGTGCCAGCAGATGGGGTACGGGGGAGCAGTACTGT. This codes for CASRWGTGEQYC.

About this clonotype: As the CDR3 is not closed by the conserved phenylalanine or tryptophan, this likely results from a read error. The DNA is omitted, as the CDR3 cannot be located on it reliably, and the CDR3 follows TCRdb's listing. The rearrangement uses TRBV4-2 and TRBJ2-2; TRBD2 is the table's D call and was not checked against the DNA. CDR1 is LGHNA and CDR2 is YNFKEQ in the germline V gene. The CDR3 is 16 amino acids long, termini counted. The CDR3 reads CASSQVQGVGTGEMFS.

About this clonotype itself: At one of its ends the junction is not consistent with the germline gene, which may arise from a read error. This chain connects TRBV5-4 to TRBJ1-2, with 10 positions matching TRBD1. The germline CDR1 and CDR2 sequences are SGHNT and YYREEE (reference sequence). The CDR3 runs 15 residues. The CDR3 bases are TGTGCCAGCAACTTGTCCGGACAGGGGGACGATGGCTACACCTTC. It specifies CASNLSGQGDDGYTF.

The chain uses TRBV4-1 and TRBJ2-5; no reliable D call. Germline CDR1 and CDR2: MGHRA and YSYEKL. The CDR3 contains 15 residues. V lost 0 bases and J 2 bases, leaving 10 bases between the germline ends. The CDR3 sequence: CASSQDMGPQETQYF. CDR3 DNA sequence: TGCGCCAGCAGCCAAGACATGGGCCCTCAAGAGACCCAGTACTTC.

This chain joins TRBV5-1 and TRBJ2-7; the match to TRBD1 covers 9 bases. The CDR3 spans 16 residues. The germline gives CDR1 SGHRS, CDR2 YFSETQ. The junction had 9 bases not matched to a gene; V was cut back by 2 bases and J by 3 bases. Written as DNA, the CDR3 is TGCGCCAGCAGCTTTGGATACGGACAGGGGAGCTACGAGCAGTACTTC. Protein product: CASSFGYGQGSYEQYF.

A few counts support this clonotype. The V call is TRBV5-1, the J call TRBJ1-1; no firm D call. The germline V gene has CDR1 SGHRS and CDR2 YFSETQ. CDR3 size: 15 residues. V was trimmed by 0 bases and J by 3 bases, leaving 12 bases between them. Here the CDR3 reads CASSLDWQRHTEAFF. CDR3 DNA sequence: TGCGCCAGCAGCTTGGACTGGCAGAGGCACACTGAAGCTTTCTTT.

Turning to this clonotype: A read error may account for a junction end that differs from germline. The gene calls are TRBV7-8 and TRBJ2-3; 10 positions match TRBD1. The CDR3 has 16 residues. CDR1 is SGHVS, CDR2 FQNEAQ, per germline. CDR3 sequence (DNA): TGTGCCAACAGCTACCCCGGGACAGGGGATAGGGATACGCAGTATTTT. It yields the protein CANSYPGTGDRDTQYF.

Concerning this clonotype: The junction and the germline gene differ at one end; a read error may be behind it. For the CDR3, the DNA is TGTACCAGCAGTCGGTTCCGGGGAGATACGCAGTATTTT. It is translated as CTSSRFRGDTQYF. This chain connects TRBV12-3 or TRBV12-4 to TRBJ2-3, with D perhaps matching TRBD2 (5 bases). The CDR3 totals 13 residues.

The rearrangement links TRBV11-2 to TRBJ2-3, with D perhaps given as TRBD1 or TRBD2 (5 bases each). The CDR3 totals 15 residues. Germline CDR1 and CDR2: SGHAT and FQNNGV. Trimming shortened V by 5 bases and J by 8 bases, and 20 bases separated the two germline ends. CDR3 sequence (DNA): TGTGCCAGCAGCGCCATAGGGACGGCCGCAGGTACGCAGTATTTT. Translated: CASSAIGTAAGTQYF.